A selection of T cell receptor beta chains follows, all from one sample in a study of shared clonotypes between healthy human individuals. Profiling relied on immunoSEQ multiplex PCR, and the TCRdb table lists in-frame clones only, not all of them. The data contain approximately 2.1 million clones, approximately 93% of them singletons. Sequenced sample: naive CD4+ T cells from PBMCs. The receptor source for this set is a man aged 18 to 35 in good health. Some clones in this sample may be carry-over from other donors' samples. CDR3s include the opening cysteine and the closing phenylalanine or tryptophan. Each record gives: CDR3 protein, CDR3 DNA, clone size, V gene, J gene, D gene. The D gene is left open where the match is weak. Clone size is given for some rows only: seen once, a few or many times, or a class if the clone is expanded.

CDR3 protein: CASSPEDRGHRGEQYF
CDR3 DNA: TGTGCCAGCAGCCCAGAAGACAGGGGGCACCGGGGCGAGCAGTACTTC
clone size: NA
V gene: TRBV5-5
J gene: TRBJ2-7
D gene: TRBD1

CDR3 protein: CSASFAAEQFF
CDR3 DNA: TGCAGTGCTAGTTTTGCGGCTGAGCAGTTCTTC
clone size: once
V gene: TRBV20-1
J gene: TRBJ2-1
D gene: NA

CDR3 protein: CAWMTTRARNEQFF
CDR3 DNA: TGTGCCTGGATGACTACCAGGGCAAGGAATGAGCAGTTCTTC
clone size: NA
V gene: TRBV30
J gene: TRBJ2-1
D gene: NA

CDR3 protein: CASSQEGQGLGYTF
CDR3 DNA: TGTGCCAGCAGCCAAGAGGGACAGGGTCTTGGCTACACCTTC
clone size: NA
V gene: TRBV4-2
J gene: TRBJ1-2
D gene: TRBD1

CDR3 protein: CASSLDSNYGYTF
CDR3 DNA: TGTGCCAGCAGCTTGGACAGTAACTATGGCTACACCTTC
clone size: once
V gene: TRBV11-2
J gene: TRBJ1-2
D gene: NA

CDR3 protein: CASSLDRFGNTIYF
CDR3 DNA: TGTGCCAGCAGCTTAGACCGGTTTGGAAACACCATATATTTT
clone size: NA
V gene: TRBV7-7
J gene: TRBJ1-3
D gene: NA

CDR3 protein: CASSSGQGPDGYTF
CDR3 DNA: TGTGCCAGCAGCTCCGGACAGGGCCCGGATGGCTACACCTTC
clone size: once
V gene: TRBV7-9
J gene: TRBJ1-2
D gene: TRBD1

CDR3 protein: CTVGRSLGTDTQYF
CDR3 DNA: TGCACCGTGGGGCGGTCCCTCGGCACAGATACGCAGTATTTT
clone size: once
V gene: TRBV29-1
J gene: TRBJ2-3
D gene: NA

CDR3 protein: CASSLTSGSTGELFF
CDR3 DNA: TGTGCCAGCAGCTTAACCAGCGGGAGTACCGGGGAGCTGTTTTTT
clone size: NA
V gene: TRBV7-3
J gene: TRBJ2-2
D gene: TRBD2

CDR3 protein: CASSVTFGGAEAFF
CDR3 DNA: TGTGCCAGCAGCGTTACTTTCGGGGGGGCTGAAGCTTTCTTT
clone size: NA
V gene: TRBV6-5
J gene: TRBJ1-1
D gene: NA

CDR3 protein: CASRNDRVVVNIQYF
CDR3 DNA: TGTGCCAGCAGGAACGACAGGGTAGTGGTAAACATTCAGTACTTC
clone size: once
V gene: TRBV6-1
J gene: TRBJ2-4
D gene: TRBD1

CDR3 protein: CASSLQYRGESEQYF
CDR3 DNA: TGTGCCAGCAGTTTACAATATCGGGGGGAAAGCGAGCAGTACTTC
clone size: NA
V gene: TRBV27
J gene: TRBJ2-7
D gene: TRBD2

CDR3 protein: CASSYSGDRPYEQYF
CDR3 DNA: TGTGCCAGCAGTTACTCGGGGGACAGGCCTTACGAGCAGTACTTC
clone size: NA
V gene: TRBV6-5
J gene: TRBJ2-7
D gene: TRBD1

CDR3 protein: CASSPTFSSYNEQFF
CDR3 DNA: TGCGCCAGCAGCCCTACTTTCTCCTCCTACAATGAGCAGTTCTTC
clone size: NA
V gene: TRBV5-1
J gene: TRBJ2-1
D gene: NA

CDR3 protein: CASSYSRFINTEAFF
CDR3 DNA: TGTGCCAGCAGTTACTCGAGGTTTATAAACACTGAAGCTTTCTTT
clone size: once
V gene: TRBV6-5
J gene: TRBJ1-1
D gene: NA

CDR3 protein: CASSFSGPGHYEQYF
CDR3 DNA: TGTGCCAGCAGCTTCTCAGGGCCAGGACACTACGAGCAGTACTTC
clone size: once
V gene: TRBV7-2
J gene: TRBJ2-7
D gene: NA

CDR3 protein: CASSSRVTYEQYF
CDR3 DNA: TGTGCCAGCAGTTCCCGGGTTACCTACGAGCAGTACTTC
clone size: NA
V gene: TRBV27
J gene: TRBJ2-7
D gene: NA